Described below is a single TCR beta chain sequence and its context. Per the original methods: Estimation of nucleated cell counts was performed using reference gene primer amplification. Only in-frame clones appear in the TCRdb table, and some are missing; sequencing was by immunoSEQ multiplex PCR. For V, J and clone size, that table is used; D and trimming come from the DNA. The repertoire holds about 390,000 clones, around 87% seen once, with about 2.1% in the top ten. The source of the sample is a study of blood T cell repertoires in COVID-19. Study information: Collection of acute and convalescent COVID-19 samples took place in the United States, Italy and Spain.

V was clipped by 4 bases and J by 0 bases, with 11 bases between them. This CDR3 is built from 14 residues. CDR1 is SGDLS and CDR2 is YYNGEE in the germline V gene. Material: peripheral blood. The TCR was taken from a woman aged 55-70 years with COVID-19, enrolled during active disease. This chain uses TRBV9 with TRBJ2-7, with D unresolved. CDR3 bases: TGTGCCAGCAGCCCAAGTACTTACTCCTACGAGCAGTACTTC. It translates to CASSPSTYSYEQYF.